Following are 30 T cell receptor beta chains from one sample sequenced in a study of shared clonotypes between healthy human individuals. The data were produced by immunoSEQ multiplex PCR, yet TCRdb's version contains in-frame clones alone and is incomplete. The sample records some 2,100,000 clones, about 93% being singletons. Naive CD8 cells comprised CD45RO-negative, CCR7-positively selected cells, excluding terminally differentiated effector memory CD45RA+ cells. The material sequenced was naive CD8+ T cells from PBMCs. The source of these receptors is a man between 18 and 35 years old in good health. Some clones in this sample may be carry-over from other donors' samples.

V gene TRBV27 combines with J gene TRBJ2-2; 8 bases are shared with TRBD2. Germline V CDR1 and CDR2: MNHEY, SMNVEV (reference sequence). The CDR3 loop spans 16 amino acids. J was trimmed by 7 bases and V by 6 bases; bases with no gene match: 13. The CDR3 is CASRNWPREEVGELFF. The CDR3, as DNA: TGTGCCAGCAGAAATTGGCCGCGGGAGGAAGTCGGGGAGCTGTTTTTT.

The rearrangement joins TRBV5-6 to TRBJ2-7; D perhaps matches TRBD1 (6 bases). The CDR3 is 14 residues long. CDR1 and CDR2 (germline): SGHDT, YYEEEE. V was trimmed by 6 bases and J by 0 bases, leaving 13 bases between them. CDR3 nucleotides: TGTGCCAGCAACATAGGGGGTGGCTCCTACGAGCAGTACTTC. This translates into CASNIGGGSYEQYF.

V gene TRBV7-2 combines with J gene TRBJ2-3; D is ambiguous. Trimming removed 0 bases from V and 4 bases from J, with 17 bases in between. The germline V gene has CDR1 SGHTA and CDR2 FQGNSA. This CDR3 comprises 17 residues. CDR3 region: CASSLAVTLLAADTQYF. The CDR3 DNA sequence: TGTGCCAGCAGCTTAGCGGTAACCCTGCTTGCGGCAGATACGCAGTATTTT.

The chain links TRBV7-9 to TRBJ2-7; D is uncertain. The germline CDR1 and CDR2 sequences are SEHNR and FQNEAQ (reference sequence). Trimming cost V 3 bases and J 5 bases, with 5 bases left between them. This CDR3 contains 11 residues. The CDR3, as DNA: TGTGCCAGCAGCTTGCTTAACGAGCAGTACTTC. Its translation: CASSLLNEQYF.

The rearrangement joins TRBV7-7 to TRBJ2-2; D is uncertain. The CDR3 is made up of 14 amino acids. Trimming shortened V by 6 bases and J by 9 bases, and 17 bases separated the two germline ends. Germline lookup yields CDR1 SSHAT and CDR2 FNYEAQ (reference sequence). The CDR3 bases are TGTGCCAGCAGTCTAAATAAACTGGGCAGGGAGCTGTTTTTT. This translates into CASSLNKLGRELFF.

This clone was seen only once. CDR3 bases: TGTGCCAGTAGTTTCCTAGCGGGAGACTACGAGCAGTACTTC. Translated, it gives CASSFLAGDYEQYF. The V gene is TRBV19, the J gene TRBJ2-7, with 10 positions matching TRBD2. From germline, CDR1 is LNHDA and CDR2 SQIVND (reference sequence). V lost 5 bases, J lost 3 bases, and 4 bases stayed unmatched. The CDR3 spans 14 residues.

V usage is TRBV7-2 and J usage is TRBJ2-5; tentatively, D is TRBD2 (6 bases). The germline V gene has CDR1 SGHTA and CDR2 FQGNSA. V was cut by 5 bases and J by 5 bases, with 15 bases left in between. The CDR3 has 14 amino acids. Here the CDR3 reads CASSGDSVWETQYF. CDR3 DNA sequence: TGTGCCAGCAGCGGGGACTCTGTTTGGGAGACCCAGTACTTC. Full variable domain (remainder filled in from reference TRBV7-2 and TRBJ2-5): GAGVSQSPSNKVTEKGKDVELRCDPISGHTALYWYRQSLGQGLEFLIYFQGNSAPDKSGLPSDRFSAERTGGSVSTLTIQRTQQEDSAVYLCASSGDSVWETQYFGPGTRLLVL.

The V call is TRBV28, the J call TRBJ2-7; the D gene could be TRBD1 or TRBD2 (6 bases each). The CDR3 spans 17 residues. Germline assignment: CDR1 MDHEN and CDR2 SYDVKM. V lost 2 bases and J lost 5, with 22 bases in between. The CDR3 bases are TGTGCCAGCAGTTTAATCATTAGGGGGGAGAGAGACGACGAGCAGTACTTC. This translates into CASSLIIRGERDDEQYF.

The chain couples TRBV15 to TRBJ2-1; no reliable D call. V shed 0 bases and J shed 4 bases, with 10 bases lying between them. CDR1 is LNHNV and CDR2 is YYDKDF in the germline V gene (reference sequence). This CDR3 is built from 15 residues. The CDR3 bases are TGTGCCACCAGCAGAGATCTTGGGGATTACAATGAGCAGTTCTTC. Amino acid sequence: CATSRDLGDYNEQFF. The full variable domain, with the rest looked up from reference TRBV15 and TRBJ2-1, is DAMVIQNPRYQVTQFGKPVTLSCSQTLNHNVMYWYQQKSSQAPKLLFHYYDKDFNNEADTPDNFQSRRPNTSFCFLDIRSPGLGDTAMYLCATSRDLGDYNEQFFGPGTRLTVL.

This clone has only one observation. The J gene is TRBJ1-2, the V gene TRBV7-9; TRBD1 might be the D (6 bases). The CDR3 sequence is 13 residues long. The germline V and J ends were trimmed by 6 bases and 8 bases, with 16 bases remaining between them. CDR1 SEHNR and CDR2 FQNEAQ come from the germline V gene (reference sequence). The CDR3 region is CASSFGGGHGYTF. The CDR3 coding sequence is TGTGCCAGCAGTTTCGGCGGGGGGCACGGCTACACCTTC.

V is TRBV7-8 and J is TRBJ1-1; TRBD1 might be the D (5 bases). The ends were cut back, 5 bases at V and 7 bases at J, with 14 bases in the middle. Germline CDR1 reads SGHVS; CDR2 reads FQNEAQ. The CDR3 totals 13 residues. The CDR3 DNA reads TGTGCCAGCAGCCTCCGAGGAGGGGTTGAAGCTTTCTTT. It specifies CASSLRGGVEAFF.

J is TRBJ1-3 and V is TRBV5-1; D uncertain. CDR3 size: 15 residues. Trimming pared 0 bases from V and 1 base from J, leaving 8 bases between. CDR1 is SGHRS, CDR2 YFSETQ, per germline. Here the CDR3 DNA reads TGCGCCAGCAGCTTGGACCGGTATTCTGGAAACACCATATATTTT. This codes for CASSLDRYSGNTIYF.

The chain joins TRBV10-2 to TRBJ1-1; TRBD1 matches 9 bases. Germline CDR1 reads WSHSY; CDR2 reads SAAADI. V lost 4 bases to trimming and J lost 2 bases; unmatched junction nucleotides: 5. CDR3 length: 15 residues. CDR3 nucleotides: TGCGCCAGCAGTGGACCGGGACAGGGAAACACTGAAGCTTTCTTT. Translated: CASSGPGQGNTEAFF.

Worth noting for this clone: Other DNA sequences in this specimen translate into the identical CDR3. The chain joins TRBV13 to TRBJ2-7; 13 nucleotides line up with TRBD2. The germline V gene encodes CDR1 PRHDT and CDR2 FYEKMQ (reference sequence). This CDR3 spans 15 amino acids. The trim removed 3 bases at V and 2 bases at J, leaving 1 base unmatched. The CDR3 sequence: CASSLGTSGTYEQYF. Written as DNA, the CDR3 is TGTGCCAGCAGCTTGGGGACTAGCGGGACCTACGAGCAGTACTTC.

The chain employs TRBV2 and TRBJ2-5; D is unclear. Deletions cut 3 bases from V and 5 bases from J, with 22 bases between. In germline, CDR1 is SNHLY, CDR2 FYNNEI. The CDR3 length is 17 residues. CDR3 protein: CASSEEGLGITIETQYF. Here the CDR3 DNA reads TGTGCCAGCAGTGAGGAAGGGTTGGGGATAACGATTGAGACCCAGTACTTC.

The CDR3 loop reads CASSEDPSNQPQHF. For the CDR3, the DNA is TGCGCCAGCAGCGAGGACCCGTCCAATCAGCCCCAGCATTTT. J is TRBJ1-5 and V is TRBV5-1; D is unresolved. Trimming shortened V by 4 bases and J by 3 bases, and 11 bases separated the two germline ends. CDR3 length: 14 residues. Germline loops: CDR1 SGHRS, CDR2 YFSETQ.

The chain recombines TRBV19 with TRBJ2-1; 8 bases align to TRBD2. Unmatched junction bases numbered 10, after V lost 11 bases and J lost 7 bases. The length of the CDR3 is 13 residues. CDR1 is LNHDA and CDR2 is SQIVND in the germline V gene (reference sequence). CDR3 in amino acids: CAVPSGRRNEQFF. In DNA form, the CDR3 reads TGTGCCGTCCCTAGCGGGCGGAGGAATGAGCAGTTCTTC.

The chain couples TRBV27 to TRBJ2-7; tentatively, D is TRBD2 (5 bases). This CDR3 is 14 amino acids long. V lost 2 bases to trimming and J lost 7 bases, with 15 bases between them. Germline CDR1 and CDR2: MNHEY and SMNVEV (reference sequence). Written as DNA, the CDR3 is TGTGCCAGCAGTTTAGGAGGCACGCCGGGGGAGCAGTACTTC. This translates into CASSLGGTPGEQYF.

CDR3 amino acids: CASAPGQGTSGRGNEQFF. CDR3 sequence (DNA): TGTGCCAGTGCGCCGGGACAGGGGACTAGCGGGAGGGGGAATGAGCAGTTCTTC. The chain carries TRBV19 and TRBJ2-1; 16 positions agree with TRBD2. This CDR3 has 18 residues. Germline V gene data show CDR1 as LNHDA and CDR2 as SQIVND (reference sequence). Losses at the gene ends were 8 bases for V and 7 bases for J; bases not matched to a gene: 14.

The chain is built from TRBV5-5 and TRBJ2-7; maybe TRBD1 (6 bases). Trimming took off 6 bases at V and 0 bases at J, with 13 bases between the two ends. This CDR3 has 14 amino acids. The germline gives CDR1 SGHKS, CDR2 YYEKEE (reference sequence). This CDR3 is CASTPRDTSYEQYF. The CDR3 region has the DNA TGTGCCAGCACCCCCAGGGACACCTCCTACGAGCAGTACTTC.

V and J are TRBV10-3 and TRBJ1-1; no firm D call. Germline loops: CDR1 ENHRY, CDR2 SYGVKD. The CDR3 runs 15 residues. V lost 4 bases, J lost 6 bases, and 18 bases lay in between. The CDR3 here is CAISVASDYLAEAFF. The DNA for the CDR3 is TGTGCCATCAGTGTAGCGTCAGATTATTTGGCTGAAGCTTTCTTT.

Only one count was recorded for this clone. This chain connects TRBV9 to TRBJ2-7; D unresolved. The CDR3 sequence is 15 residues long. Trimming cost V 0 bases and J 3 bases, with 13 bases left between them. Germline V gene sequence: CDR1 SGDLS, CDR2 YYNGEE. CDR3 coding DNA: TGTGCCAGCAGCGTAGCGGGCAGGTCGGACTACGAGCAGTACTTC. Residues: CASSVAGRSDYEQYF.

This rearrangement joins TRBV7-9 to TRBJ2-7; D is perhaps TRBD1 (5 bases). The CDR3 has 13 amino acids. The germline gives CDR1 SEHNR, CDR2 FQNEAQ (reference sequence). Deletions cut 5 bases from V and 6 bases from J, with 14 bases between. The CDR3: CASSIRQPVEQYF. The CDR3 coding sequence is TGTGCCAGCAGCATCCGACAGCCCGTCGAGCAGTACTTC.

This chain connects TRBV11-2 to TRBJ1-3; TRBD1 agrees at 8 bases. This CDR3 is 15 amino acids long. Germline CDR1 SGHAT, CDR2 FQNNGV. V lost 4 bases and J lost 0; bases outside the gene matches: 2. The CDR3 nucleotides are TGTGCCAGCAGCTGGGACAGGCCCTCTGGAAACACCATATATTTT. Translation gives CASSWDRPSGNTIYF.

The rearrangement joins TRBV7-6 to TRBJ2-1; D might be TRBD2 (5 bases). Between the trimmed V and J ends, which lost 0 bases and 7 bases, there was a span of 10 bases. From germline, CDR1 is SGHVS and CDR2 FNYEAQ. The CDR3 consists of 14 residues. The CDR3 loop is CASSLAGDMNEQFF. The CDR3 region has the DNA TGTGCCAGCAGCTTAGCGGGAGATATGAATGAGCAGTTCTTC.

This chain uses TRBV28 with TRBJ2-2, with TRBD1 identical over 8 bases. CDR3 size: 19 residues. The junction had 21 bases not matched to a gene; V was cut back by 3 bases and J by 9 bases. The germline V gene encodes CDR1 MDHEN and CDR2 SYDVKM. In DNA form, the CDR3 reads TGTGCCAGCAGTTTCCACCCTTTGACAGGGGTCCCAGAGGGCCGGGAGCTGTTTTTT. It translates to CASSFHPLTGVPEGRELFF.

In the case of this clone: Additional DNA sequences in this sample encode the identical CDR3. This chain connects TRBV27 to TRBJ2-3; unclear D gene. Germline assignment: CDR1 MNHEY and CDR2 SMNVEV (reference sequence). The CDR3 runs to 14 residues. V gave up 5 bases and J gave up 0 bases, with 9 bases separating them. The CDR3 DNA is TGTGCCAGCAGTCCGACGTCTAGCACAGATACGCAGTATTTT. It codes for CASSPTSSTDTQYF.

V and J are TRBV18 and TRBJ2-1; the match to TRBD2 covers 7 bases. Germline assignment: CDR1 KGHSH and CDR2 LQKENI. The CDR3 loop spans 17 amino acids. J gave up 1 base and V 0 bases, and 6 bases lay outside the gene matches. CDR3 protein: CASSPPGLVGSYNEQFF. DNA of the CDR3: TGTGCCAGCTCACCACCTGGACTAGTAGGTTCCTACAATGAGCAGTTCTTC.

This clone was seen a single time. DNA for the CDR3: TGTGCCAGCAGTTTAGGGTCCGGGCCAAACTACGAGCAGTACTTC. This translates into CASSLGSGPNYEQYF. V and J are TRBV28 and TRBJ2-7; D not resolved. Trimming shortened V by 2 bases and J by 3 bases, and 14 bases separated the two germline ends. The germline V gene has CDR1 MDHEN and CDR2 SYDVKM. The CDR3 covers 15 residues.

This clone was seen more than once but under ten times. The chain couples TRBV10-3 to TRBJ1-1; no definite D call. Germline V lookup: CDR1 ENHRY, CDR2 SYGVKD. V was clipped by 10 bases and J by 3 bases, with 9 bases between them. The CDR3 runs to 11 residues. CDR3 region: CATWDHTEAFF. DNA for the CDR3: TGTGCCACCTGGGATCACACTGAAGCTTTCTTT.